This is a list of T cell receptor beta chains from one sample in a study of CD8 T cells in ankylosing spondylitis. TCRdb re-called the 5' RACE reads through MiXCR, storing one row per CDR3 protein. Counted here are around 450,000 distinct CDR3 sequences, 25% to 30% occurring once; the ten biggest clones make up approximately 1%. The sequencing input was blood, either unsorted or a sorted T cell fraction (not recorded which). The receptors originated from a male donor with ankylosing spondylitis. Each CDR3 is given with its conserved first and last residue. The order of the fields is CDR3 protein, CDR3 DNA, clone size, D gene, CDR3 length, V gene, J gene. D genes are given only for firm matches. Where a row states a size, it is once, few, many or the class of an expanded clone; other rows omit it.

CASSLQPGDYGYTF	TGCGCCAGCAGCCTCCAACCTGGTGACTATGGCTACACCTTC	-	-	14	TRBV4-1	TRBJ1-2
CASRTEQGNTEAFF	TGTGCCAGCCGTACGGAGCAGGGGAACACTGAAGCTTTCTTT	-	-	14	TRBV6-1	TRBJ1-1
CASSRYGQVEADQPQHF	TGTGCCAGCAGCAGATACGGACAAGTCGAAGCCGATCAGCCCCAGCATTTT	many	-	17	TRBV5-5	TRBJ1-5
CASGLEGYNEQFF	TGTGCCAGTGGACTAGAGGGCTACAATGAGCAGTTCTTC	-	TRBD2	13	TRBV2	TRBJ2-1
CASTRASNTGELFF	TGTGCCAGCACCAGGGCTTCGAACACCGGGGAGCTGTTTTTT	few	-	14	TRBV7-2	TRBJ2-2
CAITPNLTPEYGGYTF	TGTGCCATCACTCCAAATTTGACGCCGGAGTACGGCGGCTACACCTTC	few	-	16	TRBV10-3	TRBJ1-2
CASSLEAGQVYGNEQFF	TGCGCCAGCAGCTTGGAAGCCGGACAGGTGTACGGCAATGAGCAGTTCTTC	few	TRBD1	17	TRBV5-1	TRBJ2-1
CASSGDRGQYNEQFF	TGTGCCAGCAGCGGAGACAGGGGGCAGTACAATGAGCAGTTCTTC	once	TRBD1	15	TRBV9	TRBJ2-1
CASSPAYMRRTDTQYF	TGTGCCAGCAGCCCCGCCTACATGCGGCGCACAGATACGCAGTATTTT	once	-	16	TRBV12-3/TRBV12-4	TRBJ2-3
CASSDSGIALPNEQFF	TGTGCCAGCAGTGATAGCGGGATAGCCCTACCCAATGAGCAGTTCTTC	few	TRBD2	16	TRBV6-1	TRBJ2-1
CASSQTVNTEAFF	TGTGCCAGCAGCCAGACAGTGAACACTGAAGCTTTCTTT	-	-	13	TRBV4-2	TRBJ1-1
CASSLSGLAGEEEYF	TGTGCCAGCAGCTTGTCGGGACTAGCGGGTGAGGAGGAGTACTTC	few	TRBD2	15	TRBV7-2	TRBJ2-7
CASSLMVASTDTQYF	TGTGCCAGCAGCCTCATGGTGGCTAGCACAGATACGCAGTATTTT	few	-	15	TRBV3-1	TRBJ2-3
CASVSGTSSYEQYF	TGTGCCAGCGTTTCCGGGACTAGCAGTTACGAGCAGTACTTC	few	TRBD2	14	TRBV10-3	TRBJ2-7
CASNSPAGARSPLYF	TGTGCCAGCAATTCACCGGCAGGGGCCCGGTCTCCGTTGTACTTC	few	-	15	TRBV28	TRBJ2-7
CASSLESGTGKAFF	TGTGCCAGCAGCTTAGAGAGTGGGACGGGAAAAGCTTTCTTT	few	-	14	TRBV7-9	TRBJ1-1
CASSLGTGKDTQYF	TGCGCCAGCAGCCTCGGGACAGGGAAAGATACGCAGTATTTT	few	TRBD1	14	TRBV5-1	TRBJ2-3
CSLETSGTQETQYF	TGCAGCCTAGAGACTAGCGGGACACAAGAGACCCAGTACTTC	-	TRBD2	14	TRBV29-1	TRBJ2-5
CASSLPTSSRAIGFF	TGTGCCAGCAGTTTGCCTACGAGTAGCAGGGCTATAGGGTTCTTC	few	-	15	TRBV12-3/TRBV12-4	TRBJ2-1
CASSLPGGDQPQHF	TGTGCCAGCAGCTTACCGGGTGGGGATCAGCCCCAGCATTTT	-	-	14	TRBV7-8	TRBJ1-5
CSAPGTGGEKLFF	TGCAGTGCTCCCGGGACAGGGGGTGAAAAACTGTTTTTT	many	TRBD1	13	TRBV20-1	TRBJ1-4
CASSSRNQPQHF	TGTGCCAGCAGTTCACGTAATCAGCCCCAGCATTTT	-	-	12	TRBV28	TRBJ1-5
CAISGTEDSPLHF	TGTGCCATCAGTGGAACGGAAGATTCACCCCTCCACTTT	-	-	13	TRBV10-3	TRBJ1-6
CASSTSGGRRDTQYF	TGCGCCAGCAGCACCTCGGGCGGGAGACGGGATACGCAGTATTTT	few	TRBD2	15	TRBV5-1	TRBJ2-3
CASSYSGGQGQETQYF	TGTGCCAGCAGTTACTCGGGGGGACAGGGACAAGAGACCCAGTACTTC	few	TRBD1	16	TRBV6-5	TRBJ2-5
CASGGDTYNEQFF	TGTGCCAGCGGAGGGGACACCTACAATGAGCAGTTCTTC	few	-	13	TRBV6-4	TRBJ2-1
CASSRGTGQTNEQFF	TGCGCCAGCAGCCGGGGGACAGGGCAAACGAATGAGCAGTTCTTC	few	TRBD1	15	TRBV5-1	TRBJ2-1
CASSLEGGAFQPQHF	TGTGCCAGCAGTTTAGAAGGGGGCGCGTTTCAGCCCCAGCATTTT	many	TRBD1	15	TRBV12-3/TRBV12-4	TRBJ1-5
CASTSPQGGNEQFF	TGTGCCAGCACCTCTCCCCAAGGGGGCAATGAGCAGTTCTTC	-	-	14	TRBV28	TRBJ2-1
CASSTDTNPSPQHF	TGTGCCAGCAGCACGGACACCAACCCATCGCCCCAGCATTTT	few	-	14	TRBV12-3/TRBV12-4	TRBJ1-5
CASSEGQLAGISNEQFF	TGTGCCAGCAGTGAAGGGCAATTAGCGGGAATCAGTAATGAGCAGTTCTTC	-	TRBD2	17	TRBV25-1	TRBJ2-1
CASSSLMRSSYNEQFF	TGCGCCAGCAGCTCCCTAATGCGGAGCTCCTACAATGAGCAGTTCTTC	few	-	16	TRBV5-1	TRBJ2-1
CASSLLTRDNEQFF	TGTGCCAGCAGCTTGCTGACCAGGGATAATGAGCAGTTCTTC	few	-	14	TRBV5-5	TRBJ2-1
CSARRLAGQETQYF	TGCAGTGCGAGACGGCTAGCGGGACAAGAGACCCAGTACTTC	-	TRBD2	14	TRBV20-1	TRBJ2-5
CASSLSAAPEAFF	TGTGCCAGCAGTTTGTCGGCGGCTCCTGAAGCTTTCTTT	few	-	13	TRBV28	TRBJ1-1
CASSDAGQPQHF	TGTGCCAGCAGTGACGCAGGTCAGCCCCAGCATTTT	few	-	12	TRBV6-4	TRBJ1-5
CASSWRRGSSYNEQFF	TGTGCCAGCAGCTGGAGGCGGGGGAGCTCCTACAATGAGCAGTTCTTC	-	TRBD2	16	TRBV5-6	TRBJ2-1